This TCR beta chain was identified in a study of monozygotic twins with inflammatory bowel disease. Study findings and constraints: Data gave no support to a single strong signal or clonotype associated with IBD. Researchers were unable to tell different T cell subtypes apart. The inverse Simpson measure of TCRbeta diversity was lower in IBD patients than in healthy co-twins.

The UMIs contained a 6-nucleotide sample barcode. They were added by template switching during cDNA synthesis. From its re-call of the 5' RACE reads, TCRdb lists each CDR3 protein once, without DNA. In all, the sample yields 110,000 or so distinct CDR3 sequences. The CDR3 consists of 16 residues. The germline V gene has CDR1 SNHLY and CDR2 FYNNEI. Turning to this clonotype: The antigen is unknown.

This TCR came from a human donor with ulcerative colitis or Crohn's disease, or a healthy co-twin of an affected twin (not recorded which). The sequenced material came from blood. The V gene is TRBV2, the J gene TRBJ2-5; the TCRdb D gene call, TRBD2, has no DNA to confirm it. CDR3: CASTPSGGAGKETQYF.